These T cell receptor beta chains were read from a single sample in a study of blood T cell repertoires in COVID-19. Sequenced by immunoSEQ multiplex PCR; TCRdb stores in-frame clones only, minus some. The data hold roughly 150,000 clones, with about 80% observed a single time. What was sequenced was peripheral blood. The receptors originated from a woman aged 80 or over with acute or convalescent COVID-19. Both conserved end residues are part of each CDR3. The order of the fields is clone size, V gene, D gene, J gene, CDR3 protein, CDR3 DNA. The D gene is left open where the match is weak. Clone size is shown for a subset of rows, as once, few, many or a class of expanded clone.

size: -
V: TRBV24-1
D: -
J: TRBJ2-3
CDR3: CATSDPGRGYF
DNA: TGTGCCACCAGTGATCCCGGCAGGGGGTATTTT

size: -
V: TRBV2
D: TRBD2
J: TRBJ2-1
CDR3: CASSDVPLRSGTVQFF
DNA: TGTGCCAGCAGTGACGTACCTCTTCGTAGCGGGACTGTGCAGTTCTTC

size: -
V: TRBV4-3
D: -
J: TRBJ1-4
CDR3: CASSQGRREHEKLFF
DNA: TGCGCCAGCAGCCAAGGACGGAGGGAGCATGAAAAACTGTTTTTT

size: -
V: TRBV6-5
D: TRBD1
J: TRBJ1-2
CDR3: CASSQGTGGNYGYTF
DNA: TGTGCCAGCAGCCAAGGGACAGGGGGTAACTATGGCTACACCTTC

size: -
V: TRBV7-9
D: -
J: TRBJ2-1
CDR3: CASSLLRQTLNEQFF
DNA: TGTGCCAGCAGCCTTCTTAGACAGACGCTTAATGAGCAGTTCTTC

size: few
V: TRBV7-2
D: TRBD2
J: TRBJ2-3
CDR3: CASSLSLAGGTDTQYF
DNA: TGTGCCAGCAGCTTATCTCTAGCGGGAGGCACAGATACGCAGTATTTT

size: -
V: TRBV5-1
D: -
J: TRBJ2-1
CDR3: CASSPAGYFYNEQFF
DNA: TGCGCCAGCAGCCCAGCAGGGTACTTTTACAATGAGCAGTTCTTC

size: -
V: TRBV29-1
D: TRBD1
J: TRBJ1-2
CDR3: CSVEIGQGAVYGYTF
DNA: TGCAGCGTTGAAATAGGCCAGGGGGCTGTCTATGGCTACACCTTC

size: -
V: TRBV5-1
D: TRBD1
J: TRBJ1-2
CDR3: CASSLGQGRNYGYTF
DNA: TGCGCCAGCAGCTTGGGACAGGGGCGAAACTATGGCTACACCTTC

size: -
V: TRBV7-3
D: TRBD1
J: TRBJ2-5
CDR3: CASSPRTGETQYF
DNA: TGTGCCAGCAGCCCACGGACAGGAGAGACCCAGTACTTC

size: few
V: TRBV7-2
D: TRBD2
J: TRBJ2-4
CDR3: CASSYDGGADQYF
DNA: TGTGCCAGCAGCTACGACGGGGGGGCCGATCAGTACTTC

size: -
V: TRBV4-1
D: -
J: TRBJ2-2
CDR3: CASTPAGGNTGELFF
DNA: TGCGCCAGCACCCCAGCTGGCGGTAACACCGGGGAGCTGTTTTTT

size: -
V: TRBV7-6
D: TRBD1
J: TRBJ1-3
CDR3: CASSFGTGIGNTIYF
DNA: TGTGCCAGCAGCTTTGGGACAGGGATCGGAAACACCATATATTTT

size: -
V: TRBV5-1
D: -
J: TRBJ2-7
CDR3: CASSSLDKYPYEQYF
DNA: TGCGCCAGCAGCTCTCTGGACAAGTACCCCTACGAGCAGTACTTC

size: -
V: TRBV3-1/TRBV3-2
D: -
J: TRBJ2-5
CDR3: CASSQDFGGTPRETQYF
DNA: TGTGCCAGCAGCCAAGATTTCGGCGGGACTCCCCGGGAGACCCAGTACTTC

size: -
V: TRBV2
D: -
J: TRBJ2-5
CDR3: CASSQTSPPAAQYF
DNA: TGTGCCAGCAGTCAAACTAGTCCTCCCGCCGCCCAGTACTTC

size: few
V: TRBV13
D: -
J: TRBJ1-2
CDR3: CASSPLGQGRINGYTF
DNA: TGTGCCAGCAGCCCATTGGGCCAGGGTCGTATCAATGGCTACACCTTC

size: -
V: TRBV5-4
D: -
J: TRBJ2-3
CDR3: CASSYQGQVDTQYF
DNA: TGTGCCAGCAGCTATCAGGGGCAGGTAGATACGCAGTATTTT

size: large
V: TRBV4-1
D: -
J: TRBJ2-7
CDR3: CASSQDSDGSYEQYF
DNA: TGCGCCAGCAGCCAAGATAGCGACGGCTCCTACGAGCAGTACTTC

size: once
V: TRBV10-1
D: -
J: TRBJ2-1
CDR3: CASSDRGNGEQFF
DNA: TGCGCCAGCAGTGATAGAGGAAATGGTGAGCAGTTCTTC

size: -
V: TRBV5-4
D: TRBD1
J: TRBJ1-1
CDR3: CASSSITGVNTEAFF
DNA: TGTGCCAGCAGCTCTATTACAGGGGTGAACACTGAAGCTTTCTTT

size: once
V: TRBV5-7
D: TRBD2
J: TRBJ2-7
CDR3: CASSPSGTSGRGQYF
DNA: TGTGCCAGCAGCCCCTCCGGGACTAGCGGGAGGGGGCAGTACTTC

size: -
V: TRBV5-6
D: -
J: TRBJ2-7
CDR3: CASSQDRILYEQYF
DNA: TGTGCCAGCAGCCAAGACAGGATCCTCTACGAGCAGTACTTC

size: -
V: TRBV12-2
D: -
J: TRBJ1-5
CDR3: CASRRGARQPQHF
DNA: TGTGCAAGTCGCCGGGGGGCGCGTCAGCCCCAGCATTTT

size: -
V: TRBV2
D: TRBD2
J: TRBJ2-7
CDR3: CASSTGGMGDSYEQYF
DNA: TGTGCCAGCAGTACCGGGGGGATGGGAGACTCCTACGAGCAGTACTTC

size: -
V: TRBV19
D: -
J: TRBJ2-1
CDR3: CASMERSGGHNEQFF
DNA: TGTGCCAGTATGGAAAGGTCCGGGGGTCACAATGAGCAGTTCTTC

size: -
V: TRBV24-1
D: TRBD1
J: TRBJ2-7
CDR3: CAPVSGGFYEQYF
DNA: TGTGCCCCGGTATCAGGGGGCTTCTACGAGCAGTACTTC

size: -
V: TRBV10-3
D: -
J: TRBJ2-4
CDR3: CAISDQNIQYF
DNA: TGTGCCATCAGTGACCAGAACATTCAGTACTTC

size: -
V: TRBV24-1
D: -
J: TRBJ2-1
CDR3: CATSRGELRSNEQFF
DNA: TGTGCCACCAGTCGCGGGGAGCTGAGGAGCAATGAGCAGTTCTTC

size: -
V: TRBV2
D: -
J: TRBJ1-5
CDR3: CASSVAGTLLKNQPQHF
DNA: TGTGCCAGCAGTGTAGCGGGCACTCTGCTTAAAAATCAGCCCCAGCATTTT

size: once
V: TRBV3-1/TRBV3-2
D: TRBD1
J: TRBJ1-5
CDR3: CASSHPRDREPQHF
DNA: TGTGCCAGCAGCCACCCACGGGACAGGGAGCCCCAGCATTTT

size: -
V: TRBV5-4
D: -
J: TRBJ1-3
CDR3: CASSLGTSGNTIYF
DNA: TGTGCCAGCAGCCTGGGGACTTCTGGAAACACCATATATTTT

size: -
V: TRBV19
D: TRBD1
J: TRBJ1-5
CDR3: CASSRRGQISNQPQHF
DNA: TGTGCCAGTAGTAGGAGGGGACAGATTAGCAATCAGCCCCAGCATTTT

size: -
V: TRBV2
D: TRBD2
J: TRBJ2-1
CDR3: CASKVAGANEQFF
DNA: TGTGCCAGCAAGGTAGCGGGAGCGAATGAGCAGTTCTTC

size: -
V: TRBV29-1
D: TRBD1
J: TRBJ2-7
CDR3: CSTRTGDVGEQYF
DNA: TGCAGCACCCGGACAGGGGATGTGGGCGAGCAGTACTTC

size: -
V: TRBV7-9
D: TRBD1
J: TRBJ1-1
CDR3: CASSWDSPKAFF
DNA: TGTGCCAGCAGCTGGGACAGCCCAAAAGCTTTCTTT

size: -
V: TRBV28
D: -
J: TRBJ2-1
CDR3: CASSSYGDNPYNEQFF
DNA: TGTGCCAGCAGTTCCTATGGGGACAACCCCTACAATGAGCAGTTCTTC

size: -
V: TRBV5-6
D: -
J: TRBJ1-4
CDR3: CASSTGPTEEKLFF
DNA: TGTGCCAGCAGTACAGGACCTACGGAGGAAAAACTGTTTTTT

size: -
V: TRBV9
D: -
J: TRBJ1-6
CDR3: CASSKGARSYNSPLHF
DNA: TGTGCCAGCAGTAAAGGGGCCCGCTCCTATAATTCACCCCTCCACTTT